Below, one T cell receptor (beta chain) is given with its context. Antigen unknown. The CDR3 ends on some other residue instead of the conserved phenylalanine or tryptophan, so this is likely a read error. The limits of the CDR3 on the DNA are not certain, so only TCRdb's listed CDR3 is given. This sample was taken from a study of breast tumors, draining lymph nodes, adjacent tissues. MiXCR, run by TCRdb on the multiplex PCR reads, gives a single entry per CDR3 protein. The profile shows 150,000 to 200,000 distinct CDR3 sequences, roughly 30% of them singletons. The CDR3 length equals 15 residues, ends included. In germline, CDR1 is SGHAT, CDR2 FQNNGV. Study-wide findings and caveats: Luminal-like breast cancer showed significantly greater tumor-nontumor repertoire similarity than basal-like breast cancer did. That most tumor T cells come from lymph nodes remained unproven. The data were judged consistent with most tumor T cells coming from lymph node and expanding in tumor.

Axillary draining lymph nodes of breast cancer patients supplied the node samples. The V and J genes are TRBV11-2 and TRBJ2-5; the table's D gene call, TRBD2, was not cross checked with the DNA. The sequence derives from a female donor with breast cancer. Some clones in this sample may be carry-over from other donors' samples. Specimen: axillary lymph node tissue. CDR3 residues: CASSLGGTTGGTRYY.